Listed below are T cell receptor beta chains from one sample, sequenced in a study of early T cells in non-severe SARS-CoV-2 infection. TCRdb independently ran MiXCR on the 5' RACE reads; one entry per CDR3 protein. The table records more than 50,000 distinct CDR3 sequences, over 8% of them present only once. Sequencing used whole blood. The receptor set was obtained from an adult who was a healthcare worker with PCR-confirmed SARS-CoV-2 infection or an uninfected control (not recorded which). The CDR3 runs from the conserved cysteine through the conserved F or W. D genes are given only for firm matches. Some rows have no size entry. The others give once, few or many, or a class for an expanded clone.

abundance	v_gene	len	d_gene	j_gene	CDR3nt	CDR3aa
many	TRBV29-1	14	TRBD1	TRBJ1-5	TGCAGCGTACGGGACAGGGGAAGCAATCAGCCCCAGCATTTT	CSVRDRGSNQPQHF
few	TRBV7-9	14	TRBD1	TRBJ1-4	TGTGCCAGCAACAAGCAGGGGGCTAATGAAAAACTGTTTTTT	CASNKQGANEKLFF
few	TRBV7-2	14	NA	TRBJ2-1	TGTGCCAGCAGCTTTTTTAGGGGTTACAATGAGCAGTTCTTC	CASSFFRGYNEQFF
many	TRBV30	14	TRBD2	TRBJ2-7	TGTGCCTGGAGTGTCCTAGCGGGAGCCCACGAGCAGTACTTC	CAWSVLAGAHEQYF
many	TRBV18	14	TRBD1	TRBJ1-1	TGTGCCAGCTCACTAGGACAGGGGGTGACTGAAGCTTTCTTT	CASSLGQGVTEAFF
many	TRBV6-2/TRBV6-3	16	TRBD2	TRBJ2-1	TGTGCCAGCAGTTTCTCGGGACTAGCGTTTTACAATGAGCAGTTCTTC	CASSFSGLAFYNEQFF
NA	TRBV18	16	TRBD1	TRBJ1-4	TGTGCCAGCTCATCGACACAGGGGGCAACTAATGAAAAACTGTTTTTT	CASSSTQGATNEKLFF
many	TRBV20-1	13	NA	TRBJ1-2	TGCAGTGCTAGGGATGACAGTCACTATGGCTACACCTTC	CSARDDSHYGYTF
few	TRBV7-9	15	NA	TRBJ1-3	TGTGCCAGCAGCTACCGGGAGGGCTCTGGAAACACCATATATTTT	CASSYREGSGNTIYF
NA	TRBV29-1	14	NA	TRBJ2-7	TGCAGCGTTGTTCCAGGGGGGGCTAGCTACGAGCAGTACTTC	CSVVPGGASYEQYF
few	TRBV28	15	TRBD2	TRBJ2-1	TGTGCCAGCACCCTGTCCGGGACTAGCGCCAATGAGCAGTTCTTC	CASTLSGTSANEQFF
few	TRBV30	15	NA	TRBJ2-1	TGTGCCTGGGGTCTTTACGGGTCTGGCTACAATGAGCAGTTCTTC	CAWGLYGSGYNEQFF
NA	TRBV7-2	12	NA	TRBJ2-7	TGTGCCAGCAGCTTACCCGCCTACGAGCAGTACTTC	CASSLPAYEQYF
many	TRBV5-1	13	NA	TRBJ1-2	TGCGCCAGCAGCTTGGAGGGTTTCGATGGCTACACCTTC	CASSLEGFDGYTF
many	TRBV5-8	13	NA	TRBJ2-3	TGTGCCAGCAGACCTAATGGACAGTGGACGCAGTATTTT	CASRPNGQWTQYF
NA	TRBV4-1	19	TRBD2	TRBJ2-3	TGCGCCAGCAGCCAGAAGGGGACTAGCGGGGGGGCCCGGGAAGATACGCTGTATTTT	CASSQKGTSGGAREDTLYF
many	TRBV7-9	12	NA	TRBJ2-1	TGTGCCAGCACGCCCGAGAGGAATGAGCAGTTCTTC	CASTPERNEQFF
few	TRBV5-1	15	NA	TRBJ2-3	TGCGCCAGCAGCTTGGAAACTCCCGGGGCAGATACGCAGTATTTT	CASSLETPGADTQYF
many	TRBV29-1	11	TRBD1	TRBJ1-1	TGCAGCGTGACAGGGACGCTAGGAGCTTTCTTT	CSVTGTLGAFF
many	TRBV5-4	16	TRBD2	TRBJ2-3	TGTGCCAGCAGCTCAAAGGAGCGGGGGAGCACAGATACGCAGTATTTT	CASSSKERGSTDTQYF
NA	TRBV12-3/TRBV12-4	15	NA	TRBJ2-3	TGTGCCAGCAGTTTCGCAGCTTATAGCACAGATACGCAGTATTTT	CASSFAAYSTDTQYF
few	TRBV7-2	13	NA	TRBJ1-1	TGTGCCAGCAGCCTTACAAGGAACACTGAAGCTTTCTTT	CASSLTRNTEAFF
NA	TRBV29-1	11	NA	TRBJ1-2	TGCAGCGCAGGACGGGGGAATGGCTACACCTTC	CSAGRGNGYTF
many	TRBV15	15	NA	TRBJ2-6	TGTGCCACCAGCAGAGATCGCTCGGGGGCCAACGTCCTGACTTTC	CATSRDRSGANVLTF
few	TRBV6-2/TRBV6-3	14	NA	TRBJ1-1	TGTGCCAGCAGGGGTTCGGGCATGAACACTGAAGCTTTCTTT	CASRGSGMNTEAFF
many	TRBV6-6	13	NA	TRBJ1-1	TGTGCCAGCAGACAACAGGGAGACACTGAAGCTTTCTTT	CASRQQGDTEAFF
many	TRBV2	12	NA	TRBJ1-2	TGTGCCAGCCGAGAGAGAATGCATGGCTACACCTTC	CASRERMHGYTF
few	TRBV20-1	11	NA	TRBJ1-2	TGCAGTGCTGGAGCCGGGAATGGCTACACCTTC	CSAGAGNGYTF
many	TRBV16	15	NA	TRBJ1-5	TGTGCCAGCAGCCCCTTCGTCCAAAACAATCAGCCCCAGCATTTT	CASSPFVQNNQPQHF
many	TRBV7-9	14	NA	TRBJ2-2	TGTGCCAGCACCTTGTCGGGACTTTCGGGGGAGCTGTTTTTT	CASTLSGLSGELFF
NA	TRBV5-1	14	NA	TRBJ2-6	TGCGCCAGCAGCTTGGAGACTGGGGCCAACGTCCTGACTTTC	CASSLETGANVLTF
NA	TRBV6-5	13	TRBD1	TRBJ1-2	TGTGCCAGCAAGTTACAGGGGGAAGATGGCTACACCTTC	CASKLQGEDGYTF
many	TRBV20-1	12	TRBD1	TRBJ1-2	TGCAGCGCTCCGCAGGGGGCAAGGGGCTACACCTTC	CSAPQGARGYTF
many	TRBV10-3	11	NA	TRBJ2-3	TGTGCCATCAGTGAGGCAGATACGCAGTATTTT	CAISEADTQYF
NA	TRBV7-2	14	TRBD2	TRBJ2-3	TGTGCCAGCAGCCCAGGCGGGGGGCGAGATACGCAGTATTTT	CASSPGGGRDTQYF
many	TRBV14	17	NA	TRBJ1-4	TGTGCCAGCAGCCAAGACGTTCAGCGGACTAATGCTGAAAAACTGTTTTTT	CASSQDVQRTNAEKLFF
many	TRBV20-1	17	TRBD2	TRBJ2-1	TGCAGTGCAAGCACTCAACTAGCGGTGTTCTCCTACAATGAGCAGTTCTTC	CSASTQLAVFSYNEQFF
many	TRBV7-2	13	TRBD1	TRBJ2-7	TGTGCCAGCAGCCCCTGGGACAGATTTGAGCAGTACTTC	CASSPWDRFEQYF
many	TRBV18	12	NA	TRBJ2-4	TGTGCCAGCTCCCCCGGGAAAGGCATTCAGTACTTC	CASSPGKGIQYF
many	TRBV28	12	TRBD1	TRBJ2-7	TGTGCCAGCAGGATGACAGGGGTCGAGCAGTACTTC	CASRMTGVEQYF
many	TRBV29-1	14	TRBD2	TRBJ2-2	TGCAGCGTCGGGACTAGCGGGAGTGCCGGGGAGCTGTTTTTT	CSVGTSGSAGELFF
many	TRBV13	12	NA	TRBJ2-1	TGTGCCAGCAGCTTAGGAAATAATGAGCAGTTCTTC	CASSLGNNEQFF
NA	TRBV25-1	13	NA	TRBJ2-1	TGTGCCACTGCTCTCATCATAAACAATGAGCAGTTCTTC	CATALIINNEQFF
many	TRBV7-2	15	TRBD1	TRBJ2-1	TGTGCCAGCAGCTTTGTGGACAGGGGGTACAATGAGCAGTTCTTC	CASSFVDRGYNEQFF
many	TRBV5-1	16	TRBD1	TRBJ1-6	TGCGCCAGCAGCTTGGCCCCGGACAGGGTCGGTTCACCCCTCCACTTT	CASSLAPDRVGSPLHF
many	TRBV3-1	13	TRBD2	TRBJ2-1	TGTGCCAGCAGCCAAGAAGAGGTAGCGGGGGAGTTCTTC	CASSQEEVAGEFF
NA	TRBV7-9	13	NA	TRBJ2-1	TGTGCCAGCATCCCGGGACAAATACAATTGGAGTTCTTC	CASIPGQIQLEFF
many	TRBV5-1	15	NA	TRBJ2-3	TGCGCCAGCAGCTCAGCGGGCCCCTTCACAGATACGCAGTATTTT	CASSSAGPFTDTQYF
NA	TRBV29-1	13	NA	TRBJ1-3	TGCAGCGTGGGGCAGGGGTCTGGAAACACCATATATTTT	CSVGQGSGNTIYF
many	TRBV20-1	14	TRBD1	TRBJ1-2	TGCAGTGCTAGAGATGTCAGGGGGTACTATGGCTACACCTTC	CSARDVRGYYGYTF
few	TRBV7-9	14	NA	TRBJ2-7	TGTGCCAGCAGCTTAGGGGCCCCTTCGGCCGAGCAGTACTTC	CASSLGAPSAEQYF
many	TRBV9	15	NA	TRBJ2-2	TGTGCCAGCAGCGTAGGTGACTCGAACACCGGGGAGCTGTTTTTT	CASSVGDSNTGELFF
NA	TRBV20-1	15	NA	TRBJ2-5	TGCAGTGCTAGAGCCCCACGGGGGTACCAAGAGACCCAGTACTTC	CSARAPRGYQETQYF
NA	TRBV2	13	NA	TRBJ2-3	TGTGCCAGCAGTGAAGTTAGCAAAGATACGCAGTATTTT	CASSEVSKDTQYF
many	TRBV27	17	TRBD2	TRBJ2-7	TGTGCCAGCAGTCGTAAAGCTAGCGGGGGGTCCACCTCGGGGCAGTACTTC	CASSRKASGGSTSGQYF
many	TRBV12-3/TRBV12-4	14	NA	TRBJ1-3	TGTGCCAGCACCTTGCACAGGGCGGGCAACACCATATATTTT	CASTLHRAGNTIYF
many	TRBV2	15	TRBD2	TRBJ2-6	TGTGCCAGCCGGGGAGGGGAGGCTGGGGCCAACGTCCTGACTTTC	CASRGGEAGANVLTF